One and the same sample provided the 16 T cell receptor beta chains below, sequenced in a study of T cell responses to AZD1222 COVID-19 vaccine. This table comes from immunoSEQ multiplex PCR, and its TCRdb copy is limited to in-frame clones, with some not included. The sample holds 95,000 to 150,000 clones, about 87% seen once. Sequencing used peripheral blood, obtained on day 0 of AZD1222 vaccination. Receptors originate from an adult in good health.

CDR3 in amino acids: CASSALAGGDNEQFF. The CDR3 DNA sequence: TGTGCCAGCAGTGCCCTAGCGGGAGGGGACAATGAGCAGTTCTTC. The chain recombines TRBV2 with TRBJ2-1; 12 bases align to TRBD2. Germline-derived CDR1 and CDR2 are SNHLY and FYNNEI. J was trimmed by 5 bases and V by 4 bases; bases with no gene match: 3. The CDR3 covers 15 residues. Full variable domain (rest looked up from reference TRBV2 and TRBJ2-1): EPEVTQTPSHQVTQMGQEVILRCVPISNHLYFYWYRQILGQKVEFLVSFYNNEISEKSEIFDDQFSVERPDGSNFTLKIRSTKLEDSAMYFCASSALAGGDNEQFFGPGTRLTVL.

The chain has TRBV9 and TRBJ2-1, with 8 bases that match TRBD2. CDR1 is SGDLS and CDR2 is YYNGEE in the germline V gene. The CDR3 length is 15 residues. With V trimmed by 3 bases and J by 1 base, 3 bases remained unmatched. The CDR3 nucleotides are TGTGCCAGCAGCGATGGCGGGAGGTCCTACAATGAGCAGTTCTTC. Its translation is CASSDGGRSYNEQFF.

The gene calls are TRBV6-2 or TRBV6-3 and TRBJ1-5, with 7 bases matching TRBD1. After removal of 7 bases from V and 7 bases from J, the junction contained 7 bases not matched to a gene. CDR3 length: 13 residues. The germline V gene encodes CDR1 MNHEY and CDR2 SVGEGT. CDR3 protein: CASTPTGPQPQHF. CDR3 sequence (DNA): TGTGCCAGCACCCCGACAGGGCCGCAGCCCCAGCATTTT.

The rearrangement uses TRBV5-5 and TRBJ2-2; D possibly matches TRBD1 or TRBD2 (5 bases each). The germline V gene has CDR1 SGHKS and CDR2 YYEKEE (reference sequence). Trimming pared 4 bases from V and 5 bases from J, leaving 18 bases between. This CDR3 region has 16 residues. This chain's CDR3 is CASSLGTTLGTGELFF. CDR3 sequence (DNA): TGTGCCAGCAGCCTAGGGACGACTCTAGGTACCGGGGAGCTGTTTTTT. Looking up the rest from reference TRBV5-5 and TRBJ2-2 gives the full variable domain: DAGVTQSPTHLIKTRGQQVTLRCSPISGHKSVSWYQQVLGQGPQFIFQYYEKEERGRGNFPDRFSARQFPNYSSELNVNALLLGDSALYLCASSLGTTLGTGELFFGEGSRLTVL.

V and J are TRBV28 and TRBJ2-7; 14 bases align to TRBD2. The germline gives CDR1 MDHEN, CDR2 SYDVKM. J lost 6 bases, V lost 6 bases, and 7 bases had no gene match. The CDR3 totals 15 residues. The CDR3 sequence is CASSSGLAGGGEQYF. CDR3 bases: TGTGCCAGCAGCTCCGGACTAGCGGGAGGAGGCGAGCAGTACTTC.

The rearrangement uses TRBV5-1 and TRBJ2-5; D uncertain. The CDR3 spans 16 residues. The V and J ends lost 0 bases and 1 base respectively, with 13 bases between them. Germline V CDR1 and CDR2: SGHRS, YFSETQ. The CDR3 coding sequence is TGCGCCAGCAGCTTGGCCAACAGTCTACCCCAAGAGACCCAGTACTTC. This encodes CASSLANSLPQETQYF.

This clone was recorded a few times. CDR3 DNA: TGTGCCAGCAGAAACAGGGAGAACTATGGCTACACCTTC. This codes for CASRNRENYGYTF. V gene TRBV12-3 or TRBV12-4 combines with J gene TRBJ1-2; TRBD1 might be the D (6 bases). Deletions cut 6 bases from V and 2 bases from J, with 10 bases between. The CDR3 totals 13 residues.

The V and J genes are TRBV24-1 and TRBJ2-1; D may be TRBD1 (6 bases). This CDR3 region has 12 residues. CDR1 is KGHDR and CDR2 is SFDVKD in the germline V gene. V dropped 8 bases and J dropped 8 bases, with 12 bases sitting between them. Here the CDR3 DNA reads TGTGCCACCAATGGGGGCCGGGATGAGCAGTTCTTC. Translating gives CATNGGRDEQFF.

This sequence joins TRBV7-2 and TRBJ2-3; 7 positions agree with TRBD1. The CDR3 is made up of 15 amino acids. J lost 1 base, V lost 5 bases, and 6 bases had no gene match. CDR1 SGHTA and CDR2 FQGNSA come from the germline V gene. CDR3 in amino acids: CASSTGVGGTDTQYF. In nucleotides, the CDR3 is TGTGCCAGCAGCACAGGGGTCGGAGGCACAGATACGCAGTATTTT.

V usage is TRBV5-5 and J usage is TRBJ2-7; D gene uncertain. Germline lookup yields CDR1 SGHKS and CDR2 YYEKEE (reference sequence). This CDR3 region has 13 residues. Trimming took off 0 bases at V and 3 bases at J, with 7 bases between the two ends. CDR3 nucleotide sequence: TGTGCCAGCAGCTTGGGACCACACTACGAGCAGTACTTC. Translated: CASSLGPHYEQYF.

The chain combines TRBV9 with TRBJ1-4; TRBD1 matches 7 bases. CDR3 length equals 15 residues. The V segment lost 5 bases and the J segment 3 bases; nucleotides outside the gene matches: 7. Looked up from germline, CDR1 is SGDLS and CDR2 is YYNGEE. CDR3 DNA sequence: TGTGCCAGCAGTACACACGGGACAGCTAATGAAAAACTGTTTTTT. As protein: CASSTHGTANEKLFF.

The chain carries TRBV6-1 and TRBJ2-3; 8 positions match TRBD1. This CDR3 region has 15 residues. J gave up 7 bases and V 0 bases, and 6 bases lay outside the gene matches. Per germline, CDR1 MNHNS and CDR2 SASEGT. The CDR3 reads CASSEAGRGLNTQYF. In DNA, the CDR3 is TGTGCCAGCAGTGAAGCAGGCAGGGGGCTGAATACGCAGTATTTT.

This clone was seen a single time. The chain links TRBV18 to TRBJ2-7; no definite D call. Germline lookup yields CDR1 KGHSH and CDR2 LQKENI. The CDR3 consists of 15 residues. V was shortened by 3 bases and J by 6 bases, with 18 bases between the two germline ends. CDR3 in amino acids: CASSPQDAAGPEQYF. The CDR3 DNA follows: TGTGCCAGCTCACCCCAGGACGCCGCCGGGCCCGAGCAGTACTTC.

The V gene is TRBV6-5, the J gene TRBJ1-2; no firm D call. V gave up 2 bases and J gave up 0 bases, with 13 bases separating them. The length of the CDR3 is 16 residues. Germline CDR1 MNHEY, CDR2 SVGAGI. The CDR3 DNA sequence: TGTGCCAGCAGTTACGGCAGCTCACCTCCTAACTATGGCTACACCTTC. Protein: CASSYGSSPPNYGYTF.

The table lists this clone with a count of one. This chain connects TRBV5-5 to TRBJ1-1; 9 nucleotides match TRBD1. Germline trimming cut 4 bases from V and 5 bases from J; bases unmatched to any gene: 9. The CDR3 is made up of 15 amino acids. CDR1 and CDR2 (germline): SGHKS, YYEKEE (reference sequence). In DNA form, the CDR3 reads TGTGCCAGCAGCGCCGTGGGACAGGGAAGGACTGAAGCTTTCTTT. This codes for CASSAVGQGRTEAFF.

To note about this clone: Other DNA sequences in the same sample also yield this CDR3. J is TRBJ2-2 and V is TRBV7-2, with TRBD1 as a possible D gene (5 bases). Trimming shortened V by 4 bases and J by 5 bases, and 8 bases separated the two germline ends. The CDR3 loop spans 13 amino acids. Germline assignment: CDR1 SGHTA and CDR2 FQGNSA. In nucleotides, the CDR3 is TGTGCCAGCAGCTCCCAGGGAACCGGGGAGCTGTTTTTT. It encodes CASSSQGTGELFF.